Reported below is one T cell receptor beta chain. The V gene's germline CDR1 is SGHVS and CDR2 FQNEAQ. CDR3 size: 12 residues. The V end was cut by 1 base, the J end by 6 bases, with 4 bases between. Peripheral blood came from all dose cohorts at three timepoints. This record comes from a study of OX40 agonist ivuxolimab in advanced cancers. Assay: immunoSEQ multiplex PCR; the TCRdb copy retains only in-frame clones and omits some. The sample gives 80,000 to 100,000 clones, roughly 90% of which show up once; roughly 0.79% is in the top ten. This clonotype was obtained from an adult with an advanced solid tumor such as melanoma, head and neck, liver or kidney cancer. The sample here was CD4+ or CD8+ T cells sorted from blood, taken in a trial of the OX40 agonist ivuxolimab. This chain joins TRBV7-8 and TRBJ1-5, with D unclear. The CDR3 sequence is CASSLVAQPQHF. The CDR3 bases are TGTGCCAGCAGCTTAGTGGCTCAGCCCCAGCATTTT.